By proportion, the clone carrying this T cell receptor beta chain is medium-sized. What it binds is unknown. The data belong to a study of spatial heterogeneity in lung cancer. The CDR3 has 14 residues. CDR1 and CDR2 (germline): DFQATT, SNEGSKA (reference sequence). Trimming took off 2 bases at V and 0 bases at J, with 11 bases between the two ends. In TCRdb, the 5' RACE reads were re-called with MiXCR into one record per CDR3 protein. The sample yields fewer than 8,500 distinct CDR3 sequences, 6.5% to 9% seen once. Study-level results: Counts that tracked tumor mutation counts were those of expanded intratumoral alpha and beta TCRs.

Time point indicated: sample taken at primary tumor resection. The rearrangement joins TRBV20-1 to TRBJ2-7, with D unclear. The receptor was isolated from a female donor with early-stage non-small cell lung cancer. The sequencing used lung tumor tissue, collected at surgery. CDR3 sequence: CSARSPYSSYEQYF. DNA for the CDR3: TGCAGTGCTAGATCTCCATACAGCTCCTACGAGCAGTACTTC.